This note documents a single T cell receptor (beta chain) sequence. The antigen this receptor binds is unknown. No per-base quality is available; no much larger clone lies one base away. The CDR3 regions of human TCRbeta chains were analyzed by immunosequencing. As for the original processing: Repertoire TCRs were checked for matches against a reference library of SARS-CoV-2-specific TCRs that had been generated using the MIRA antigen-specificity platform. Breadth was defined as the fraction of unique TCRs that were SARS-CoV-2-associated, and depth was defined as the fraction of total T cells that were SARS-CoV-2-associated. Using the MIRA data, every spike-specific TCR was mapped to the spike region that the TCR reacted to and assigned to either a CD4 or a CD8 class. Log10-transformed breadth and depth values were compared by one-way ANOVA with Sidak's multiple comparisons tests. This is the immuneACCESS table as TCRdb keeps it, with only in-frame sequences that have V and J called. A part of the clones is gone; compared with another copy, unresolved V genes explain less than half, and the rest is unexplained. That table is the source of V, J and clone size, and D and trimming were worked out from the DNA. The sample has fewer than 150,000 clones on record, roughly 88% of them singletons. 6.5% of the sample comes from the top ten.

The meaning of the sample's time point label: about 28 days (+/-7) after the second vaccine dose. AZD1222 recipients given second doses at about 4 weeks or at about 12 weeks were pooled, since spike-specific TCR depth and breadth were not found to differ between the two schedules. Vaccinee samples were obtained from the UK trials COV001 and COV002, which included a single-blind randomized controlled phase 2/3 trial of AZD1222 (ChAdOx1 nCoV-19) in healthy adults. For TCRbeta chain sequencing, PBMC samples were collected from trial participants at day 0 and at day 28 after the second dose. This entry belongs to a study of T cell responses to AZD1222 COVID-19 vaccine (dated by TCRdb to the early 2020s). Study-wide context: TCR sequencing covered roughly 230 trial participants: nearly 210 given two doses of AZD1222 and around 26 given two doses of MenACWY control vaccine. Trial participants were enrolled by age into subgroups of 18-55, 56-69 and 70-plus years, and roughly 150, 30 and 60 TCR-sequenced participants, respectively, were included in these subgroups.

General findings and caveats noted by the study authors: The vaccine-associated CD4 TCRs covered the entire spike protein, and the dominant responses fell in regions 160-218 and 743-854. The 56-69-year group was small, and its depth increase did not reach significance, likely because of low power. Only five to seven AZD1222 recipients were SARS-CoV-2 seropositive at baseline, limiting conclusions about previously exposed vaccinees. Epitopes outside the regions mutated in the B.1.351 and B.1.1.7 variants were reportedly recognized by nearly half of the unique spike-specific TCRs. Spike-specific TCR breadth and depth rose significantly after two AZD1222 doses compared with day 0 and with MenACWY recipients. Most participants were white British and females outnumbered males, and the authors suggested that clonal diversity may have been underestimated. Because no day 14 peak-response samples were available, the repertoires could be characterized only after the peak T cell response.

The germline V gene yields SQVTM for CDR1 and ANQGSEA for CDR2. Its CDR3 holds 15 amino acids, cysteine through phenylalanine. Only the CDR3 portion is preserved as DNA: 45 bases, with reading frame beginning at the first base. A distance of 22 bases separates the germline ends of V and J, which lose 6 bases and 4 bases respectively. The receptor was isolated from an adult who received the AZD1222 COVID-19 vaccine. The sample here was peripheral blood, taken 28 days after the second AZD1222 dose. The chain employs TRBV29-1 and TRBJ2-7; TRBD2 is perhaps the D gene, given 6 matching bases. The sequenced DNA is TGCAGCGTACTTAGGAGGGAAAGGGGTGTGTACGAGCAGTACTTC. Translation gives CSVLRRERGVYEQYF.